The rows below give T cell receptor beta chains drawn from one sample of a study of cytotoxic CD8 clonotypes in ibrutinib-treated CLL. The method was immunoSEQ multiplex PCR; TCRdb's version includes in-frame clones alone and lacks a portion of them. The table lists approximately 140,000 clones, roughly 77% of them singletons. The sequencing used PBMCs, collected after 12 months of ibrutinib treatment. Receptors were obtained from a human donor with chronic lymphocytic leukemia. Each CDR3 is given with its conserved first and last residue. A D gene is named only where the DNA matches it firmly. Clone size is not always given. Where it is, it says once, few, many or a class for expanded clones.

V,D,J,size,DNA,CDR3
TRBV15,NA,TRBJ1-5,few,TGTGCCACCAGCAGAGATGAGGAGAATCAGCCCCAGCATTTT,CATSRDEENQPQHF
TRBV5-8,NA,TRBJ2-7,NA,TGTGCCAGCAGCTTGTGGGGGGGGCCCTACGAGCAGTACTTC,CASSLWGGPYEQYF
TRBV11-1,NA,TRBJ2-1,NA,TGTGCCAGCAGCTTAAACGCCGCGGGGATCCACAATGAGCAGTTCTTC,CASSLNAAGIHNEQFF
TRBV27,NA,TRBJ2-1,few,TGTGCCAGCAGTTTAAGGCAGGGTTATGACAATGAGCAGTTCTTC,CASSLRQGYDNEQFF
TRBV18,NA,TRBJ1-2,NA,TGTGCCAGCTCACCATCGCAACAGGGCGCTGGCTACACCTTC,CASSPSQQGAGYTF
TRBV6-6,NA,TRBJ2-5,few,TGTGCCAGCGGTAAGGCGGGGCGGCAAGAGACCCAGTACTTC,CASGKAGRQETQYF
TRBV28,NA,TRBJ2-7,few,TGTGCCAGCAGTTTCCATTATCTGGGGGCGGGCGAGCAGTACTTC,CASSFHYLGAGEQYF
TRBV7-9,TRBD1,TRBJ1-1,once,TGTGCCAGCAGCTTGGGACAGACCAACACTGAAGCTTTCTTT,CASSLGQTNTEAFF
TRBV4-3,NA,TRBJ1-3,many,TGCGCCAGCAGCCCAGGGGCCTCTGGAAACACCATATATTTT,CASSPGASGNTIYF
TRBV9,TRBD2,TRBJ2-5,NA,TGTGCCAGCAGCGTAGGGCCTTCAAGCGGGGGAGGGCAAGAGACCCAGTACTTC,CASSVGPSSGGGQETQYF
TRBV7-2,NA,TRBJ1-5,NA,TGTGCCAGCAGCTTAGTGGGGGCAGGGCATCAGCCCCAGCATTTT,CASSLVGAGHQPQHF
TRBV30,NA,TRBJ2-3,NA,TGTGCCTGGAGTGGGGGCCCAGATACGCAGTATTTT,CAWSGGPDTQYF
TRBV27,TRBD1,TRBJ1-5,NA,TGTGCCACCGGACAGGGGAGCAATCAGCCCCAGCATTTT,CATGQGSNQPQHF
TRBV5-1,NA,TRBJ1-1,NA,TGCGCCAGCAGCTCCTTGAATCCAATGAACACTGAAGCTTTCTTT,CASSSLNPMNTEAFF
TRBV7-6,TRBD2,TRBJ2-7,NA,TGTGCCAGCGGAGCGGGGTACGAGCAGTACTTC,CASGAGYEQYF
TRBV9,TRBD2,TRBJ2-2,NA,TGTGCCAGCAGCGTAGTTTCGGGAGGGACCGGGGAGCTGTTTTTT,CASSVVSGGTGELFF
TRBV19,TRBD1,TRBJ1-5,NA,TGTGCCAGTAGTAGTGGACAGGGCGGACAGCCCCAGCATTTT,CASSSGQGGQPQHF
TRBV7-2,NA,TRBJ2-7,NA,TGTGCCAGCAGTTCCCAGGGCTACGAGCAGTACTTC,CASSSQGYEQYF
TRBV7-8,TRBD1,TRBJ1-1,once,TGTGCCAGCAGCTTAGGGACAGGGGGCTTTACTGAAGCTTTCTTT,CASSLGTGGFTEAFF
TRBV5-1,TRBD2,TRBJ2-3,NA,TGCGCCAGCAGCTTGGTACCCAGCGGGGCCACAGATACGCAGTATTTT,CASSLVPSGATDTQYF
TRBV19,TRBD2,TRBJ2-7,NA,TGTGCCAGTAGCCCTACCCCGGGACTAGCGGGAATGGAGCAGTACTTC,CASSPTPGLAGMEQYF
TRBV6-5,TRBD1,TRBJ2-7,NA,TGTGCCAGCAGTAGACAGGGGGCGCGGGAGCAGTACTTC,CASSRQGAREQYF
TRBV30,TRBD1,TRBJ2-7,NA,TGTGCCGCTCTAGGACAGGTTAGGAGCGAGCAGTACTTC,CAALGQVRSEQYF
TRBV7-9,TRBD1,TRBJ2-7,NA,TGTGCCAGCAGCGGGACAGGGCCCGAGCAGTACTTC,CASSGTGPEQYF
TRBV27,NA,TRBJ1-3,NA,TGTGCCAGCAGTTTAACCTCCCACACAAACACCATATATTTT,CASSLTSHTNTIYF
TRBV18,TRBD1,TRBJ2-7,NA,TGTGCCAGCTCACCGACGGGGACAGGCCACAACTACGAGCAGTACTTC,CASSPTGTGHNYEQYF
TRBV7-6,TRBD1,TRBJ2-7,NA,TGTGCCAGCAGCTTATTGTCTACGGGGACAGGGATCTACGAGCAGTACTTC,CASSLLSTGTGIYEQYF
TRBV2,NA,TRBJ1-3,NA,TGTGCCAGCAGTGGACCCGGAGACACCATATATTTT,CASSGPGDTIYF
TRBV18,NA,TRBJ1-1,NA,TGTGCCAGCTCACCACGAACCAGTTCAGGGGTTGTAAGCACTGAAGCTTTCTTT,CASSPRTSSGVVSTEAFF
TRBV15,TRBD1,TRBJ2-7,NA,TGTGCCACCAGCAGAGGGGACAGGGTCGAGCAGTACTTC,CATSRGDRVEQYF
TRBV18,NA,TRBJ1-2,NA,TGTGCCAGCTCACCACCAGGGAGGATCTATGGCTACACCTTC,CASSPPGRIYGYTF